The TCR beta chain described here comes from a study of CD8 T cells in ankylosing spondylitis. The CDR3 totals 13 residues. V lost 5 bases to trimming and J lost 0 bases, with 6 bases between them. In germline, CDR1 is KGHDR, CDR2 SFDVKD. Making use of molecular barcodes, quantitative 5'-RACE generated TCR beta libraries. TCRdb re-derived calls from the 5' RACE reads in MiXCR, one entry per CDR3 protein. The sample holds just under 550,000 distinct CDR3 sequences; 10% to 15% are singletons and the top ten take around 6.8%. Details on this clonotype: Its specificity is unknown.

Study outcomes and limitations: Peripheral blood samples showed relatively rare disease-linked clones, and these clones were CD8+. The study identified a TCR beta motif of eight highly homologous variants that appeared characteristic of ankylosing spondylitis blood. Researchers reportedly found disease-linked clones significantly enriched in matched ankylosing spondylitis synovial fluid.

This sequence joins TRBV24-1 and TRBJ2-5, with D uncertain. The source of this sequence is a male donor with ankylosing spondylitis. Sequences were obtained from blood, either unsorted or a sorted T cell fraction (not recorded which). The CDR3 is CATSAPYQETQYF. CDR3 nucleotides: TGTGCCACCAGTGCCCCGTACCAAGAGACCCAGTACTTC.